This is a list of T cell receptor beta chains from one sample in a study of shared clonotypes between healthy human individuals. Profiled with immunoSEQ multiplex PCR; TCRdb holds only in-frame clones, not every one. Counted here are a few million clones, 80% to 95% occurring once; the ten biggest clones make up 0.37%. The material sequenced was naive CD4+ T cells from PBMCs. All receptors come from a man aged 18-30 years in good health. Some clones in this sample may be carry-over from other donors' samples. The CDR3 runs from the conserved cysteine through the conserved F or W. A D gene is named only where the DNA matches it firmly. Some rows have no size entry. The others give once, few or many, or a class for an expanded clone.

NA,TRBD1,TRBV4-1,TRBJ2-7,TGCGCCAGCAGCCAAGGGGGACAGGTTGGCTACGAGCAGTACTTC,CASSQGGQVGYEQYF
NA,NA,TRBV30,TRBJ1-5,TGTGCCTGGGGTGTTAATCAGCCCCAGCATTTT,CAWGVNQPQHF
NA,TRBD2,TRBV2,TRBJ2-7,TGTGCCAGCGGCTCTAGCGGCACGGTCGAGCAGTACTTC,CASGSSGTVEQYF
NA,NA,TRBV9,TRBJ2-2,TGTGCCAGCAGCGTAGCTGAGGGGGGTCCATACACCGGGGAGCTGTTTTTT,CASSVAEGGPYTGELFF
NA,NA,TRBV6-1,TRBJ2-7,TGTGCCAGCAGATCCAGGGGTACAGCCTACGAGCAGTACTTC,CASRSRGTAYEQYF
NA,TRBD1,TRBV4-2,TRBJ1-2,TGTGCCAGCAGCCAAGTGGGACAGGGGGTCGACTATGGCTACACCTTC,CASSQVGQGVDYGYTF
NA,NA,TRBV7-2,TRBJ2-1,TGTGCCAGCAGCCCATATGGTGGGGGGTTCCGCAATGAGCAGTTCTTC,CASSPYGGGFRNEQFF
NA,NA,TRBV6-6,TRBJ2-7,TGTGCCAGCAGTTATGAGGCGGTGTCCTACGAGCAGTACTTC,CASSYEAVSYEQYF
NA,NA,TRBV19,TRBJ2-7,TGTGCCAGTAGTATAAACGGCTTAGCCCCCTACGAGCAGTACTTC,CASSINGLAPYEQYF
NA,NA,TRBV29-1,TRBJ2-3,TGCAGCGTTGAAGGCTGGGTTTCATATACGCAGTATTTT,CSVEGWVSYTQYF
NA,NA,TRBV27,TRBJ1-5,TGTGCCAGCCCATTTCCGCGCTGGGGGCGGAGGAGTCAGCCCCAGCATTTT,CASPFPRWGRRSQPQHF
NA,NA,TRBV6-1,TRBJ1-1,TGTGCCAGCAGTGAAGGGACATCACGGGGGAACACTGAAGCTTTCTTT,CASSEGTSRGNTEAFF
NA,TRBD1,TRBV6-5,TRBJ2-7,TGTGCCAGCAGTTACGCCCAGGGGGCCCCCTACGAGCAGTACTTC,CASSYAQGAPYEQYF
NA,NA,TRBV16,TRBJ2-3,TGTGCCAGCAGCCAATCCCAAGTTCGAAGGGGCACAGATACGCAGTATTTT,CASSQSQVRRGTDTQYF
NA,TRBD1,TRBV6-5,TRBJ2-2,TGTGCCAGCAGTGTCCGAGACAGGGGCGCCGGGGAGCTGTTTTTT,CASSVRDRGAGELFF
NA,NA,TRBV7-2,TRBJ2-7,TGTGCCAGCAGGGTGGGGGGCGCCGGATACGAGCAGTACTTC,CASRVGGAGYEQYF
NA,TRBD1,TRBV18,TRBJ1-3,TGTGCCAGCTCACCACAGGGGGCAACTGGAAACACCATATATTTT,CASSPQGATGNTIYF
NA,NA,TRBV2,TRBJ2-1,TGTGCCAGTATGTTCCCGGGGCGGGGCTCCTACAATGAGCAGTTCTTC,CASMFPGRGSYNEQFF
NA,TRBD2,TRBV2,TRBJ2-5,TGTGCCAGCAGTGATGTCTCAGCGGGACAAGAGACCCAGTACTTC,CASSDVSAGQETQYF
NA,TRBD2,TRBV28,TRBJ2-1,TGTGCCAGCAGTGCTCTCGGACTAGCGGGAGCGTATTACAATGAGCAGTTCTTC,CASSALGLAGAYYNEQFF
NA,TRBD2,TRBV4-2,TRBJ2-1,TGTGCCAGCAGCCGAGAGCGGGAGGCGGCCTACAATGAGCAGTTCTTC,CASSREREAAYNEQFF
NA,TRBD1,TRBV27,TRBJ1-2,TGTGCCAGCAGTGAGCGGACAGGGAACCGGTGGGGCTATGGCTACACCTTC,CASSERTGNRWGYGYTF
NA,NA,TRBV30,TRBJ2-5,TGTGCCTGGAGGAGGAGTAGGAGTGGAACGCAAGAGACCCAGTACTTC,CAWRRSRSGTQETQYF
NA,TRBD1,TRBV6-5,TRBJ2-4,TGTGCCAGCAGCAGAGGGGGCTGGGGGATAGACATTCAGTACTTC,CASSRGGWGIDIQYF
NA,NA,TRBV13,TRBJ2-7,TGTGCCAGCAGTAACAGGGAGGTCAACGAGCAGTACTTC,CASSNREVNEQYF
NA,NA,TRBV27,TRBJ1-1,TGTGCCAGCAGTTTAAGGCGGGGATGGGGAACTGAAGCTTTCTTT,CASSLRRGWGTEAFF
NA,NA,TRBV19,TRBJ2-7,TGTGCCAGTAGTATAGAAGCTTTAGGGGGGCGCGAGCAGTACTTC,CASSIEALGGREQYF
NA,NA,TRBV18,TRBJ2-2,TGTGCCAGCTCACCAACACAAGGAAGCACCGGGGAGCTGTTTTTT,CASSPTQGSTGELFF
NA,NA,TRBV6-1,TRBJ2-7,TGTGCCAGCAGCGAGAGATACGAGCAGTACTTC,CASSERYEQYF
once,NA,TRBV28,TRBJ2-1,TGTGCCAGCAGTTATTCCTACAATGAGCAGTTCTTC,CASSYSYNEQFF
NA,TRBD1,TRBV6-1,TRBJ1-5,TGTGCCAGCAGTGCAGGGGGGGGCAATCAGCCCCAGCATTTT,CASSAGGGNQPQHF
NA,NA,TRBV10-2,TRBJ1-5,TGCGCCAGCAGTGTATGGCAGGGCCAGCCCCAGCATTTT,CASSVWQGQPQHF